Shown below are 6 T cell receptor beta chains from a single sample sequenced in a study of T cells in women clearing cervical HPV infection. Libraries were prepared by immunoSEQ multiplex PCR; TCRdb keeps only in-frame clonotypes and omits some of them. The listing contains approximately 21,000 clones. Sequenced sample: blood buffy coat. The receptors were gathered from a woman aged 18-69 years with a cervical HPV16 infection that either progressed to CIN3+ or cleared (not recorded which).

About this clone itself: The read is 3 residues too short to cover the CDR3 end, so that end is filled in from the germline J gene. The rearrangement joins TRBV7-2 to TRBJ1-2; D is uncertain. The CDR3 spans 13 residues. The germline gives CDR1 SGHTA, CDR2 FQGNSA. CDR3 loop: CASTIFEYNDYTF. The CDR3 bases that were read are TGTGCCAGCACCATTTTTGAGTACAATGAC.

With respect to this clone: The CDR3 end lies 3 residues beyond the end of the read and is filled in from the germline J gene. V usage is TRBV10-3 and J usage is TRBJ2-3, with TRBD1 identical over 7 bases. This CDR3 is 14 amino acids long. Per germline, CDR1 ENHRY and CDR2 SYGVKD. CDR3 protein: CAISPGTEKETQYF. The sequenced part of the CDR3 DNA is TGTGCCATCAGTCCCGGGACAGAGAAAGAGACG.

Of note for this clone: The read falls 3 residues short of the CDR3 end, and the missing part is taken from the germline J gene. The V call is TRBV20-1, the J call TRBJ1-6, with 9 bases lining up with TRBD1. CDR1 DFQATT and CDR2 SNEGSKA come from the germline V gene (reference sequence). Losses at the gene ends were 3 bases for V and 1 base for J; bases not matched to a gene: 4. This CDR3 has 16 residues. CDR3 DNA (partial): TGCAGTGCTAGGCGGGACAGGGCATCCTATAATTCACCC. This codes for CSARRDRASYNSP. The whole CDR3 protein is CSARRDRASYNSPLHF.

Concerning this clone: The read ends 3 residues shy of where the CDR3 ends; the end is completed using the germline J gene. This chain joins TRBV30 and TRBJ2-3; perhaps TRBD2 as D (6 bases). The germline CDR1 and CDR2 sequences are GTSNPN and SVGIG (reference sequence). CDR3 length: 14 amino acids. CDR3 residues: CAWSPDGRDQPQYF. The sequenced part of the CDR3 DNA is TGTGCCTGGAGTCCGGACGGGCGGGATCAGCCG.

With respect to this clone: The missing CDR3 end, 3 residues past where the read stops, is filled in from the germline J gene. This sequence joins TRBV19 and TRBJ1-2; D not resolved. The CDR3 consists of 15 residues. The germline gives CDR1 LNHDA, CDR2 SQIVND (reference sequence). The part of the CDR3 DNA that was read is TGTGCCAGTAGTATAGGCTCAGCGGGCTCCTACGAC. Translation gives CASSIGSAGSYD. The whole CDR3 region reads CASSIGSAGSYDYTF.

The CDR3 loop reads CASSPGTSGSRIAFF. The CDR3 DNA, read in part, is TGTGCCAGCTCACCGGGGACTAGCGGGAGTCGGATC. The rearrangement joins TRBV18 to TRBJ1-1; TRBD1 might be the D (5 bases). Coverage ceases 3 residues before the CDR3 finishes, and the germline J gene fills in the end. Per the germline V gene, CDR1 is KGHSH and CDR2 is LQKENI. This CDR3 spans 15 amino acids.